This T cell receptor beta chain was sequenced during a study of T cells in Graves' hyperthyroidism and ophthalmopathy. Whole-study results and caveats: Using 13 V-J features, a model discriminated ophthalmopathy from stable hyperthyroidism. Peripheral blood also featured most of the thyroid clonotypes expanded above 0.001.

The CDR3 has 15 amino acids. The germline V gene encodes CDR1 SQVTM and CDR2 ANQGSEA. Regions amplified from RNA transcripts were the TCR beta CDR3 regions. Researchers ran a first-round RT-PCR on the TCR CDR3 using the HTBI primer set. TCRdb reprocessed the multiplex PCR reads with MiXCR, giving one entry per CDR3 protein. The sample has under 400,000 distinct CDR3 sequences, roughly 14% seen once. Diagnoses rested on clinical symptoms, serum thyroxine and TRAb, thyroid ultrasound and orbital computed tomography. Of note for this clonotype: Its target is unknown. One junction end does not reproduce the germline sequence, and a read error may be involved.

Sequencing used blood. The clonotype originates from a young woman with Graves' hyperthyroidism that later progressed to Graves' ophthalmopathy. The rearrangement uses TRBV29-1 and TRBJ2-7, with TRBD2 matching over 8 bases. The CDR3 protein is CSIEAPAGVNYEQYF. In DNA, the CDR3 is TGCAGCATTGAAGCCCCAGCGGGAGTCAACTACGAGCAGTACTTC.